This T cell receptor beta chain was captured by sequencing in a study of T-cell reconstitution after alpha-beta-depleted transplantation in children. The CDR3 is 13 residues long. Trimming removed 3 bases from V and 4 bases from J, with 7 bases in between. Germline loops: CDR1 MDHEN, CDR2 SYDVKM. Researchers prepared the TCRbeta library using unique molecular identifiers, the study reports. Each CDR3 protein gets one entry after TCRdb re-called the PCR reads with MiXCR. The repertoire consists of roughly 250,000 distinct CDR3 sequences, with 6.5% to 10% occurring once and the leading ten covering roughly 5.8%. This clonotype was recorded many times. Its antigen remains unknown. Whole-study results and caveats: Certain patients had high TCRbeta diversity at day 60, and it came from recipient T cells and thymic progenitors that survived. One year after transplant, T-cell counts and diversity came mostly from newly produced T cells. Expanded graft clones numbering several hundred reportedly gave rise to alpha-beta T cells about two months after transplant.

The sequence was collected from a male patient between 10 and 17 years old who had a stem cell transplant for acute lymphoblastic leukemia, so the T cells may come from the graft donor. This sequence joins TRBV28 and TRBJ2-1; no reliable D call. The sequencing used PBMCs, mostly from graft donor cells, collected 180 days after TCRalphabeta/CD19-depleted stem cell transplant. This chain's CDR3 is CASSFSGYNEQFF. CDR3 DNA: TGTGCCAGCAGTTTTTCCGGATACAATGAGCAGTTCTTC.